This T cell receptor (beta chain) was captured in a study of T cells in Graves' hyperthyroidism and ophthalmopathy. Ophthalmopathy patients had moderate-to-severe active disease, CAS ≥3, NOSPECS ≥4, and disease duration under 3 months. Germline CDR1 and CDR2: SGDLS and YYNGEE. The ends were cut back, 4 bases at V and 2 bases at J, with 15 bases in the middle. This CDR3 spans 16 amino acids. A word on this clonotype: Antigen: not known.

Amplified TCR beta CDR3 regions came from RNA transcripts. When the TCR CDR3 underwent first-round RT-PCR, the HTBI primer set was used. TCRdb re-called the multiplex PCR reads with MiXCR, one entry per CDR3 protein. The table lists 660,000 or so distinct CDR3 sequences, more than 20% of them singletons. Findings and caveats of the study: Blood samples included most of the expanded thyroid clonotypes exceeding 0.001.

V is TRBV9 and J is TRBJ2-2; D is possibly TRBD1 (6 bases). The origin of this receptor is a young man with Graves' ophthalmopathy. Sequenced: blood. In DNA form, the CDR3 reads TGTGCCAGCAGCTCCCCCAGGGGAGCTAACACCGGGGAGCTGTTTTTT. Its translation is CASSSPRGANTGELFF.